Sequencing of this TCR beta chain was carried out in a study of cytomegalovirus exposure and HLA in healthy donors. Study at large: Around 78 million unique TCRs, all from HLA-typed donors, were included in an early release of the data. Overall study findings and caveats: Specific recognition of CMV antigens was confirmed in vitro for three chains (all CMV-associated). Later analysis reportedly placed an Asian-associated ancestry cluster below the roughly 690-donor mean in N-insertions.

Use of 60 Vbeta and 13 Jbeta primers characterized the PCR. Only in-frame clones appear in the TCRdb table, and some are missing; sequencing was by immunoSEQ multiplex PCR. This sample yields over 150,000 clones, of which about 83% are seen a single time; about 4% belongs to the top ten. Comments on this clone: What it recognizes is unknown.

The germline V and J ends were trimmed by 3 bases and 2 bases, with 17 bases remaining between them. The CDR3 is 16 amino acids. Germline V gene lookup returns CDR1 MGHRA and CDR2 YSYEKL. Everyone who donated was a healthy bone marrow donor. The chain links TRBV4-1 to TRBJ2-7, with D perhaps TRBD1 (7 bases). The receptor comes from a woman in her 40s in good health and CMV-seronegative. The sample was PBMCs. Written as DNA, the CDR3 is TGCGCCAGCAGCCAGGTCGCCGGGGGACAGACCTACGAGCAGTACTTC. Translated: CASSQVAGGQTYEQYF.